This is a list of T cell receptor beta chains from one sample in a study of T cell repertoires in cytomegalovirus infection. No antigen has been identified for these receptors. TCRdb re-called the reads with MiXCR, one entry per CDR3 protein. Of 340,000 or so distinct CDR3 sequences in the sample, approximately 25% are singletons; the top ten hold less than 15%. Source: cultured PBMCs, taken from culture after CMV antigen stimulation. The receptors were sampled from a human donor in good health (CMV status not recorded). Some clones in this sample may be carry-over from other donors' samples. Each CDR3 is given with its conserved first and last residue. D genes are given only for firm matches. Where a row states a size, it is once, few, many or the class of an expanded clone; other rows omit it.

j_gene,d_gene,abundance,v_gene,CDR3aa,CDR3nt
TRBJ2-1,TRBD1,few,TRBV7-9,CASSSSDRGLNEQFF,TGTGCCAGCAGCTCCTCCGACAGGGGCCTTAATGAGCAGTTCTTC
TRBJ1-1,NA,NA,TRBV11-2,CASSLDQGTEAFF,TGTGCCAGCAGCTTAGATCAGGGTACTGAAGCTTTCTTT
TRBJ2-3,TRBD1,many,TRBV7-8,CASSQDQGALDTQYF,TGTGCCAGCAGCCAAGACCAGGGGGCTTTAGATACGCAGTATTTT
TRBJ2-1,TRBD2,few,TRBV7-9,CASSLELGLALSHEQFF,TGTGCCAGCAGCTTAGAACTGGGACTAGCTTTATCCCATGAGCAGTTCTTC
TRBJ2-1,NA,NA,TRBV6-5,CASSYERSYNEQFF,TGTGCCAGCAGTTACGAGCGTAGCTACAATGAGCAGTTCTTC
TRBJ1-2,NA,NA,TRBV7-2,CASSLGGRVDGYTF,TGTGCCAGCAGCTTAGGCGGCAGGGTCGACGGCTACACCTTC
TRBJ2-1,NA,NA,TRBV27,CASSLRQGSGRDNEQFF,TGTGCCAGCAGTTTAAGGCAGGGAAGCGGCCGGGACAATGAGCAGTTCTTC
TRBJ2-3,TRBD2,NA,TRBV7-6,CASKGLAVTDTQYF,TGTGCCAGCAAGGGACTAGCGGTAACAGATACGCAGTATTTT
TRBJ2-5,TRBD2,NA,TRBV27,CASSYSGRALGETQYF,TGTGCCAGCAGTTACAGCGGGAGGGCGCTTGGGGAGACCCAGTACTTC
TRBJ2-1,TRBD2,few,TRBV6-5,CASSTGTSGTNEQFF,TGTGCCAGCAGTACAGGGACTAGCGGGACCAATGAGCAGTTCTTC